The 8 T cell receptor beta chains in this list originate from one sample, sequenced in a study of blood T cells in healthy people across ages. Primers used in a second PCR of about 7 to 12 cycles were a sample-barcoded 5' primer and a J-beta primer mix. MiXCR was run by TCRdb on the 5' RACE reads, yielding one entry per CDR3 protein. The top ten hold about 11% of the sample, which has roughly 1,500,000 distinct CDR3 sequences, about 35% seen once. The source material was blood. The receptors originated from a woman aged 30 to 39 in good health.

This clonotype was observed a few times. The V gene is TRBV4-1, the J gene TRBJ2-1; D is perhaps TRBD1 (5 bases). Trimming pared 0 bases from V and 9 bases from J, leaving 9 bases between. Looked up from germline, CDR1 is MGHRA and CDR2 is YSYEKL. The CDR3 loop spans 13 amino acids. Here the CDR3 DNA reads TGCGCCAGCAGCCAAGATGGGGCAGCTGAGCAGTTCTTC. Its protein product is CASSQDGAAEQFF.

Only a few counts were recorded for this clonotype. The CDR3 sequence: CRENAQRGIWGDYSSSEQFF. The DNA of the CDR3 is TGCAGAGAGAACGCGCAAAGAGGGATATGGGGAGATTATAGTTCAAGTGAGCAGTTCTTC. The chain couples TRBV20-1 to TRBJ2-1, with a tentative D call TRBD2 (5 bases). The CDR3 totals 20 residues. CDR1 DFQATT and CDR2 SNEGSKA come from the germline V gene (reference sequence).

This clonotype has ten or more counts. This chain joins TRBV5-1 and TRBJ2-7; unclear D gene. This CDR3 region has 14 residues. V dropped 2 bases and J dropped 0 bases, with 9 bases sitting between them. CDR1 is SGHRS and CDR2 is YFSETQ in the germline V gene. This CDR3 reads CASSLATDSYEQYF. For the CDR3, the DNA is TGCGCCAGCAGCTTAGCCACAGACTCCTACGAGCAGTACTTC. Supplemented by reference TRBV5-1 and TRBJ2-7, the full variable domain reads KAGVTQTPRYLIKTRGQQVTLSCSPISGHRSVSWYQQTPGQGLQFLFEYFSETQRNKGNFPGRFSGRQFSNSRSEMNVSTLELGDSALYLCASSLATDSYEQYFGPGTRLTVT.

This chain connects TRBV7-3 to TRBJ2-1; 14 positions agree with TRBD2. This CDR3 comprises 15 residues. After removal of 5 bases from V and 7 bases from J, the junction contained 4 bases not matched to a gene. Germline V gene sequence: CDR1 SGHTA, CDR2 FQGTGA. CDR3 DNA: TGTGCCAGCAGCGGGACTAGCGGGGGCTTGAATGAGCAGTTCTTC. Translating gives CASSGTSGGLNEQFF.

This clonotype has only a few counts. The V call is TRBV6-5, the J call TRBJ2-5; D unclear. The V gene's germline CDR1 is MNHEY and CDR2 SVGAGI. Trimming took 0 bases from V and 2 from J, leaving 10 bases between them. There are 15 residues in the CDR3. CDR3 sequence (DNA): TGTGCCAGCAGTTACTCCGCAACGGTTCAAGAGACCCAGTACTTC. This sequence encodes CASSYSATVQETQYF.

This clonotype was seen only a few times. This chain links TRBV20-1 with TRBJ1-5, with 8 bases lining up with TRBD1. The germline V gene encodes CDR1 DFQATT and CDR2 SNEGSKA (reference sequence). Trimming cost V 3 bases and J 7 bases; bases outside gene matches: 8. The CDR3 length is 14 residues. The CDR3 protein is CSASKDRAGQPQHF. The CDR3 DNA sequence: TGCAGTGCTAGTAAGGACAGGGCCGGGCAGCCCCAGCATTTT.

The CDR3 DNA reads as TGTGCCAGCAGCTCCCTTTCTGGGTCTATAGAGACCCAGTACTTC. Protein product: CASSSLSGSIETQYF. V usage is TRBV11-1 and J usage is TRBJ2-5; no reliable D call. The V gene lost 4 bases and the J gene lost 4 bases, with 16 bases spanning the gap. From germline, CDR1 is SGHAT and CDR2 FQDESV (reference sequence). The CDR3 covers 15 residues.

This clonotype was detected only a few times. V usage is TRBV5-1 and J usage is TRBJ2-7; 7 nucleotides agree with TRBD1. The CDR3 spans 15 residues. Germline CDR1 SGHRS, CDR2 YFSETQ. The J segment lost 0 bases and the V segment lost 9 bases, leaving 12 bases of the junction unmatched. CDR3 coding DNA: TGCGCCACCAGTATCGGACAGGATCTCTCCTACGAGCAGTACTTC. Residues: CATSIGQDLSYEQYF.